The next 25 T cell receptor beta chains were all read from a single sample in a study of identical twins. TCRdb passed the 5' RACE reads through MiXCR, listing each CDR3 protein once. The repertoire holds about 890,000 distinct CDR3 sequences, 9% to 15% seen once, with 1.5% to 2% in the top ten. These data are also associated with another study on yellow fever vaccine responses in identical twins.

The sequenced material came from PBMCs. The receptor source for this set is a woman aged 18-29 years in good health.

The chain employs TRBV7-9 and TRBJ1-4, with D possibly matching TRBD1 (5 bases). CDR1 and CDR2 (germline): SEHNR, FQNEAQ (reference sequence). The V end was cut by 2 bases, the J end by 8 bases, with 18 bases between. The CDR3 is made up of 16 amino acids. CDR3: CASSLYGAGQEEKLFF. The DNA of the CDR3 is TGTGCCAGCAGCTTATACGGGGCAGGGCAAGAAGAAAAACTGTTTTTT.

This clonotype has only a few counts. CDR3 DNA: TGCGCCAGCGACGCGGGGGGGTACAATGAGCAGTTCTTC. Translating it yields CASDAGGYNEQFF. The genes are TRBV10-2 and TRBJ2-1, with 9 positions matching TRBD2. The CDR3 runs 13 residues. Trimming took 8 bases from V and 4 from J; bases not matched to a gene: 3. From germline, CDR1 is WSHSY and CDR2 SAAADI.

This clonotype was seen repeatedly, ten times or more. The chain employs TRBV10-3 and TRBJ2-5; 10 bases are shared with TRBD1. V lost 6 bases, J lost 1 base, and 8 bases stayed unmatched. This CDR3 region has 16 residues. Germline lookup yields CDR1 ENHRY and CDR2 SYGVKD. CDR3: CAISGGQGTSQETQYF. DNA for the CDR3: TGTGCCATCAGCGGGGGACAGGGGACCTCCCAAGAGACCCAGTACTTC.

CDR3 sequence (DNA): TGTGCCAGCAGCAATAACAGGGCAAGCAATCAGCCCCAGCATTTT. As protein: CASSNNRASNQPQHF. V is TRBV6-1 and J is TRBJ1-5; tentative D call: TRBD1 (6 bases). Trimming shortened V by 6 bases and J by 1 base, and 13 bases separated the two germline ends. Germline CDR1 and CDR2: MNHNS and SASEGT. The length of the CDR3 is 15 residues.

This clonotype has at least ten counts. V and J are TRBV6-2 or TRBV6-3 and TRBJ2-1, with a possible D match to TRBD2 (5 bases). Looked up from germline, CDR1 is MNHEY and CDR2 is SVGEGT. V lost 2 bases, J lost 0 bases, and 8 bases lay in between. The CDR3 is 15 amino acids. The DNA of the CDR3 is TGTGCCAGCAGTTACGTGACTACCTCCTACAATGAGCAGTTCTTC. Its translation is CASSYVTTSYNEQFF.

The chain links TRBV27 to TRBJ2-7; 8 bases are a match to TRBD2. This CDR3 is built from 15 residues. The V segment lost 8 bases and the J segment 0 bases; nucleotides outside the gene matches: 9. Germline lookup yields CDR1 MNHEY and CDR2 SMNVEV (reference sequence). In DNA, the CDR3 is TGTGCCAGCTCTTCGCTCGGGACTAGCTCCTACGAGCAGTACTTC. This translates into CASSSLGTSSYEQYF.

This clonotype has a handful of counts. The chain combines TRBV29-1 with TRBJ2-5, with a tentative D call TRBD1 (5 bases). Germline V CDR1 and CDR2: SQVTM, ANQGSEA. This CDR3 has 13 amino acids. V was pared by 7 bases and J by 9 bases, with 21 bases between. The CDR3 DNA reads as TGCAGCGCCCTACAGGACCCCACGAGTGCCCAGTACTTC. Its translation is CSALQDPTSAQYF. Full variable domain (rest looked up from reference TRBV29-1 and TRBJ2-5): SAVISQKPSRDICQRGTSLTIQCQVDSQVTMMFWYRQQPGQSLTLIATANQGSEATYESGFVIDKFPISRPNLTFSTLTVSNMSPEDSSIYLCSALQDPTSAQYFGPGTRLLVL.

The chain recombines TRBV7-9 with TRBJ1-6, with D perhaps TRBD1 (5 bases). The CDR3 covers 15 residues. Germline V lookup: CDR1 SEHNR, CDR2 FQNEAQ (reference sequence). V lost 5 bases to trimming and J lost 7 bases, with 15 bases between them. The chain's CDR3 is CASSLTGTINSPLHF. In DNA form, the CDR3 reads TGTGCCAGCAGCCTGACTGGGACCATAAATTCACCCCTCCACTTT.

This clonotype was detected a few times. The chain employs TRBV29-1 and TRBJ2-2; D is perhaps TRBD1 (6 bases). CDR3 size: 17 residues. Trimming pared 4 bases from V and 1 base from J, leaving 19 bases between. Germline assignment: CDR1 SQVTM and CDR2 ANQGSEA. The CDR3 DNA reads TGCAGCGTTGGGAGTCAGGGGCTGAGGGGGAACACCGGGGAGCTGTTTTTT. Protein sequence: CSVGSQGLRGNTGELFF.

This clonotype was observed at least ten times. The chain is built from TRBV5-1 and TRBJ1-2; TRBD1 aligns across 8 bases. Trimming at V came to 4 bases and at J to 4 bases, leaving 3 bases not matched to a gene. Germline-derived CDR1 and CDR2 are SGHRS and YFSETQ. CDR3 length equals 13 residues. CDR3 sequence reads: CASSTGTGYGYTF. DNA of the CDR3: TGCGCCAGCAGCACCGGGACAGGCTATGGCTACACCTTC. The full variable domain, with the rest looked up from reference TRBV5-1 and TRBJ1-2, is KAGVTQTPRYLIKTRGQQVTLSCSPISGHRSVSWYQQTPGQGLQFLFEYFSETQRNKGNFPGRFSGRQFSNSRSEMNVSTLELGDSALYLCASSTGTGYGYTFGSGTRLTVV.

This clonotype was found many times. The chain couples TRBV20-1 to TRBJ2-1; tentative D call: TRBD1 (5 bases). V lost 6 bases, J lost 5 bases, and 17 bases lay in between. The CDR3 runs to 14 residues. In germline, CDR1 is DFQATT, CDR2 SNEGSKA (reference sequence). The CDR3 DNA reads TGCAGTGCCTCTAGGGGCGGAGTCAACAATGAGCAGTTCTTC. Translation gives CSASRGGVNNEQFF.

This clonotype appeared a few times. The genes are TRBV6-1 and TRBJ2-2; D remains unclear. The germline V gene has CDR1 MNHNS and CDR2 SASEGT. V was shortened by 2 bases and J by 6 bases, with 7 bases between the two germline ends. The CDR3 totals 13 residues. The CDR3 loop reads CASSELDAGELFF. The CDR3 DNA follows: TGTGCCAGCAGTGAATTGGACGCCGGGGAGCTGTTTTTT.

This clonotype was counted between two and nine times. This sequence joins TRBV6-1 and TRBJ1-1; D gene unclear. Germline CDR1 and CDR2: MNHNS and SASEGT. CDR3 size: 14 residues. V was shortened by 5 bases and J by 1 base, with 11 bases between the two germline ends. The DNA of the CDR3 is TGTGCCAGCAGTACCGTGGTAGCGAACACTGAAGCTTTCTTT. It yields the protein CASSTVVANTEAFF.

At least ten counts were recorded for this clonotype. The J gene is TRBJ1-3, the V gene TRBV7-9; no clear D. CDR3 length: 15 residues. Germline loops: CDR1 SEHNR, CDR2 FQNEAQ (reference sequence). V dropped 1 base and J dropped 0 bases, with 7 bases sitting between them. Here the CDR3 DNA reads TGTGCCAGCAGCTTAGAACAGAGCTCTGGAAACACCATATATTTT. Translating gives CASSLEQSSGNTIYF.

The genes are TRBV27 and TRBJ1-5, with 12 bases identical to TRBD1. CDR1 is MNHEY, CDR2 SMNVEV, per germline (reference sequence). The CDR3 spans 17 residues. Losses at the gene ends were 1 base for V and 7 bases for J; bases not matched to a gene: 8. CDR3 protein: CASSLWDRGPPGQPQHF. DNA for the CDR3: TGTGCCAGCAGTTTATGGGACAGGGGGCCGCCTGGACAGCCCCAGCATTTT.

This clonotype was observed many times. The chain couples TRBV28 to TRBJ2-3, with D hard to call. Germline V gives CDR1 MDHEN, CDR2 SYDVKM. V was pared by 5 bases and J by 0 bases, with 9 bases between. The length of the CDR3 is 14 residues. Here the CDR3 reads CASSLLGSTDTQYF. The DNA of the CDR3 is TGTGCCAGCAGTCTCCTCGGGAGCACAGATACGCAGTATTTT. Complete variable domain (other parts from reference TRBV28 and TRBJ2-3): DVKVTQSSRYLVKRTGEKVFLECVQDMDHENMFWYRQDPGLGLRLIYFSYDVKMKEKGDIPEGYSVSREKKERFSLILESASTNQTSMYLCASSLLGSTDTQYFGPGTRLTVL.

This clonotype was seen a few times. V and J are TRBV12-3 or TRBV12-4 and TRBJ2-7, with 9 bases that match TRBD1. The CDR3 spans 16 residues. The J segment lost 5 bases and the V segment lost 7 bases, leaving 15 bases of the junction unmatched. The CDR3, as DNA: TGTGCCAGCACCCCAAGAATCCGGGACAGGGCCAACGAGCAGTACTTC. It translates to CASTPRIRDRANEQYF.

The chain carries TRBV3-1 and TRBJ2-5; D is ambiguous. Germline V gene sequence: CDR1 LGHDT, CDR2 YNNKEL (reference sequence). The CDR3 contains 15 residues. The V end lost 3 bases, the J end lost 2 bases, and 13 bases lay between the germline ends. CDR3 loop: CASSQAPRNQETQYF. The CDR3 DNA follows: TGTGCCAGCAGCCAGGCCCCCAGGAATCAAGAGACCCAGTACTTC.

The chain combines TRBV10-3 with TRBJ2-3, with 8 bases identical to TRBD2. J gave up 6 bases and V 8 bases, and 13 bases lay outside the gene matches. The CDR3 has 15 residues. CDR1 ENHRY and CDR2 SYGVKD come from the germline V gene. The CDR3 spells CAIQNLGGAYDTQYF. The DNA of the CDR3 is TGTGCCATCCAAAACCTCGGGGGGGCATATGATACGCAGTATTTT.

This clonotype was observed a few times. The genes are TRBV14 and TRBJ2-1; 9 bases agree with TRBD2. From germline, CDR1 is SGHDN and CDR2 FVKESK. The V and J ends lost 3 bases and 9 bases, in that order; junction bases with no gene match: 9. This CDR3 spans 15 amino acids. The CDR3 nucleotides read TGTGCCAGCAGCCAGTTACTAGCGGGCCCCCCTGAGCAGTTCTTC. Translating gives CASSQLLAGPPEQFF.

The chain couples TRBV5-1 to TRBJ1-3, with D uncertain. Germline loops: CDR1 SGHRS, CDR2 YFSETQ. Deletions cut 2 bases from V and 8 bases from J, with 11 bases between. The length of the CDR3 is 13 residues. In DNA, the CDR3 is TGCGCCAGCAGCTTCGGGCCCAGAGACACCATATATTTT. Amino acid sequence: CASSFGPRDTIYF.

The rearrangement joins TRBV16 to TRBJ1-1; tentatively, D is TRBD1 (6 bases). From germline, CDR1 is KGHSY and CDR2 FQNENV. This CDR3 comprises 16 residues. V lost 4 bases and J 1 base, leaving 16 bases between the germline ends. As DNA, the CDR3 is TGTGCCAGCAGCCCTCGACAGGCGACGCCGAACACTGAAGCTTTCTTT. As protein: CASSPRQATPNTEAFF. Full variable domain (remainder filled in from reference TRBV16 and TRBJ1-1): GEEVAQTPKHLVRGEGQKAKLYCAPIKGHSYVFWYQQVLKNEFKFLISFQNENVFDETGMPKERFSAKCLPNSPCSLEIQATKLEDSAVYFCASSPRQATPNTEAFFGQGTRLTVV.

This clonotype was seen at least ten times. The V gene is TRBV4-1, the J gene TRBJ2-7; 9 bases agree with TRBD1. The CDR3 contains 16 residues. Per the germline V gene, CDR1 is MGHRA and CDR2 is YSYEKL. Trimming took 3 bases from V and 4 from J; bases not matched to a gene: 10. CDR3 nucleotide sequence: TGCGCCAGCAGCCACTCCTTCCGGGACAGGGCATACGAGCAGTACTTC. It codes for CASSHSFRDRAYEQYF.

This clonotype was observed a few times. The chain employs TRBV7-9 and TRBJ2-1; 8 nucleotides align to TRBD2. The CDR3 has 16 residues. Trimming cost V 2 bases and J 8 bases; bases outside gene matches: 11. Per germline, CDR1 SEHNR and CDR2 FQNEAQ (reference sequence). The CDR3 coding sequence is TGTGCCAGCAGCTTACCCACTGAGCGGGGGCGCGATGAGCAGTTCTTC. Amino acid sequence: CASSLPTERGRDEQFF.

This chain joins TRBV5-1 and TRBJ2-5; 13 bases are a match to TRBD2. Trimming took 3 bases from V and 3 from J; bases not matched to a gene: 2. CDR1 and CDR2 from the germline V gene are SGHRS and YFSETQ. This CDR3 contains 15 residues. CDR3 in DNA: TGCGCCAGCAGCTCCGGGACTAGCGGGAAAGAGACCCAGTACTTC. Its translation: CASSSGTSGKETQYF. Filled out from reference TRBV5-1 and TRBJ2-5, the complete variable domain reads KAGVTQTPRYLIKTRGQQVTLSCSPISGHRSVSWYQQTPGQGLQFLFEYFSETQRNKGNFPGRFSGRQFSNSRSEMNVSTLELGDSALYLCASSSGTSGKETQYFGPGTRLLVL.